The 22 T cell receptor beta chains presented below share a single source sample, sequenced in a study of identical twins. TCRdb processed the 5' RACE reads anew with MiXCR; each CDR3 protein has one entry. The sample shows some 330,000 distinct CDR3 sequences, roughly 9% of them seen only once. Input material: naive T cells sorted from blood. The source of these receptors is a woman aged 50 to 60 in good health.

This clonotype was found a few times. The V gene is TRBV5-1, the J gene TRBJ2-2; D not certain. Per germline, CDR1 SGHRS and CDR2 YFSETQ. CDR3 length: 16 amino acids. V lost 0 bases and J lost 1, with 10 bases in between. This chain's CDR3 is CASSLEGPRNTGELFF. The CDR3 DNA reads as TGCGCCAGCAGCTTGGAAGGACCCAGGAACACCGGGGAGCTGTTTTTT. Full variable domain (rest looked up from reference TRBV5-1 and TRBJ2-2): KAGVTQTPRYLIKTRGQQVTLSCSPISGHRSVSWYQQTPGQGLQFLFEYFSETQRNKGNFPGRFSGRQFSNSRSEMNVSTLELGDSALYLCASSLEGPRNTGELFFGEGSRLTVL.

As DNA, the CDR3 is TGTGCCAGCAGTTTATTCCTTAGTTTGGTCCTAGCGGACTACGAGCAGTACTTC. Translating it yields CASSLFLSLVLADYEQYF. V usage is TRBV28 and J usage is TRBJ2-7; 7 bases align to TRBD2. Germline V gene lookup returns CDR1 MDHEN and CDR2 SYDVKM. The V segment lost 1 base and the J segment 3 bases; nucleotides outside the gene matches: 15. The CDR3 extends over 18 amino acids.

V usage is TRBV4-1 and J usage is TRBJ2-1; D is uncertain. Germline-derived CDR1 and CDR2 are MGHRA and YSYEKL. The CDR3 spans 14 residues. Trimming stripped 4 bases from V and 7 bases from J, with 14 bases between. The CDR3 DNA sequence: TGCGCCAGCAGCCTTATATCGGCCCCTAATGAGCAGTTCTTC. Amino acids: CASSLISAPNEQFF.

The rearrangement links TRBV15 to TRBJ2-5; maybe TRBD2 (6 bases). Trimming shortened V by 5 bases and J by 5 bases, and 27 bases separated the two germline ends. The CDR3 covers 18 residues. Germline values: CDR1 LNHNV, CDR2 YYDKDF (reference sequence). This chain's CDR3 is CATSQQEGLAYLLETQYF. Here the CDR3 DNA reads TGTGCCACCAGCCAACAGGAGGGCCTTGCCTATCTATTGGAGACCCAGTACTTC. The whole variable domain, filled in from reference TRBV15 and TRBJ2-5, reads DAMVIQNPRYQVTQFGKPVTLSCSQTLNHNVMYWYQQKSSQAPKLLFHYYDKDFNNEADTPDNFQSRRPNTSFCFLDIRSPGLGDTAMYLCATSQQEGLAYLLETQYFGPGTRLLVL.

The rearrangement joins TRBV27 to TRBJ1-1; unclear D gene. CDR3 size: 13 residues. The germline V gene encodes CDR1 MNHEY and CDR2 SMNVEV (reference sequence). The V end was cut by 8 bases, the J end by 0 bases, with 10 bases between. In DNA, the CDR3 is TGTGCCAGCTTTACCCTATTGAACACTGAAGCTTTCTTT. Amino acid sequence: CASFTLLNTEAFF.

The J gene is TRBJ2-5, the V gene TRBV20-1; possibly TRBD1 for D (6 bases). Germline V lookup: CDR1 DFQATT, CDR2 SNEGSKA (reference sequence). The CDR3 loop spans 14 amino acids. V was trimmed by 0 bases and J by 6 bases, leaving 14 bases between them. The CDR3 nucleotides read TGCAGTGCTAGAGACCCACAGGGCGTGAAGACCCAGTACTTC. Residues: CSARDPQGVKTQYF.

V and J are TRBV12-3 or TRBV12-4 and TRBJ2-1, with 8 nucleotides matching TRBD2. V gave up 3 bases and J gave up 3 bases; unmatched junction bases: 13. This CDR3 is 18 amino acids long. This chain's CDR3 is CASSFWLAGARGYNEQFF. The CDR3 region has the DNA TGTGCCAGCAGTTTCTGGCTAGCGGGCGCCCGAGGCTACAATGAGCAGTTCTTC.

This CDR3 reads CASSTYLTSASYNEQFF. The CDR3 nucleotides read TGTGCCAGCAGCACATACTTGACTAGCGCATCCTACAATGAGCAGTTCTTC. J is TRBJ2-1 and V is TRBV12-3 or TRBV12-4, with 8 bases fitting TRBD2. The CDR3 covers 17 residues. J was trimmed by 1 base and V by 6 bases; bases with no gene match: 11.

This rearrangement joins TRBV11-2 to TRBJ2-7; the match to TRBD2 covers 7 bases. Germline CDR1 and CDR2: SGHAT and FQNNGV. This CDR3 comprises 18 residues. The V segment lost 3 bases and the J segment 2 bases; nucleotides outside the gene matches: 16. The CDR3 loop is CASSFSASLLAPPYEQYV. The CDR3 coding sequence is TGTGCCAGCAGCTTTTCGGCGTCCTTACTAGCGCCTCCCTACGAGCAGTACGTC.

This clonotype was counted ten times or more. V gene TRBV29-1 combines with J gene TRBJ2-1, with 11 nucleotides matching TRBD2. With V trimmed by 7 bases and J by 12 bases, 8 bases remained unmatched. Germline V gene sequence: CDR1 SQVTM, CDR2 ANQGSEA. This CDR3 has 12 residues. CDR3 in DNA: TGCAGCGCCGGGGCTAGCGGGGGGTGGCAGTTCTTC. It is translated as CSAGASGGWQFF.

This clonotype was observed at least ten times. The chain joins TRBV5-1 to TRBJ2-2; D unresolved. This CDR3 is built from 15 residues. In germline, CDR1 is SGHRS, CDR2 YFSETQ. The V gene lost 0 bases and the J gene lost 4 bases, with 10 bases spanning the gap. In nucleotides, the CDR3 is TGCGCCAGCAGCTTGGCAAACCCATCCACCGGGGAGCTGTTTTTT. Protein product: CASSLANPSTGELFF. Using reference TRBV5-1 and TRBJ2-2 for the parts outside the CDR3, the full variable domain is KAGVTQTPRYLIKTRGQQVTLSCSPISGHRSVSWYQQTPGQGLQFLFEYFSETQRNKGNFPGRFSGRQFSNSRSEMNVSTLELGDSALYLCASSLANPSTGELFFGEGSRLTVL.

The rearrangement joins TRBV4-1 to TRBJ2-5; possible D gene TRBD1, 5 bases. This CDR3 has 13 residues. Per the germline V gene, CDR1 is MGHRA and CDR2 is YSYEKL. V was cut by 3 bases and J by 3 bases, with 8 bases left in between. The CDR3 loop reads CASSHDREETQYF. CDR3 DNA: TGCGCCAGCAGCCATGACAGAGAAGAGACCCAGTACTTC.

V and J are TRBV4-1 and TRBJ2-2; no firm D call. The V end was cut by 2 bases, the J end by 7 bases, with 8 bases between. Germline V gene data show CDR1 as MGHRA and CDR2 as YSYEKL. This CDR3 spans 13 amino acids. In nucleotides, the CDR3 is TGCGCCAGCAGCCAAACCCTTCACGGGGAGCTGTTTTTT. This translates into CASSQTLHGELFF.

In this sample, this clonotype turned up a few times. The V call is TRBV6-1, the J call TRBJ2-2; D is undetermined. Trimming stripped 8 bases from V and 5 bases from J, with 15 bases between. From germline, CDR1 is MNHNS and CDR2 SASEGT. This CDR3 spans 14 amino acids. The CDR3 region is CASVGPLRTGELFF. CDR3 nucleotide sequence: TGTGCCAGCGTCGGTCCCCTTCGTACCGGGGAGCTGTTTTTT.

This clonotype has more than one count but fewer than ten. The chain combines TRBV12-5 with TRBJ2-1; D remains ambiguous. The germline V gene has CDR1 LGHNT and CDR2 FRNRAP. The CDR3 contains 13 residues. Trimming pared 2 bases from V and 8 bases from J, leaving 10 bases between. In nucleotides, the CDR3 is TGTGCTAGTGGTTTGAGCGCTCTGGATGAGCAGTTCTTC. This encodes CASGLSALDEQFF.

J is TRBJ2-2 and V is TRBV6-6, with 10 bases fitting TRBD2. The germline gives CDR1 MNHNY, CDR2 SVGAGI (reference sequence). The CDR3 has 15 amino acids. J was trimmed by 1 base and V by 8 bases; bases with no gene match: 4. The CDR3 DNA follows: TGTGCCAGCTCTAGCGGGGGATGGAACACCGGGGAGCTGTTTTTT. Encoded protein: CASSSGGWNTGELFF.

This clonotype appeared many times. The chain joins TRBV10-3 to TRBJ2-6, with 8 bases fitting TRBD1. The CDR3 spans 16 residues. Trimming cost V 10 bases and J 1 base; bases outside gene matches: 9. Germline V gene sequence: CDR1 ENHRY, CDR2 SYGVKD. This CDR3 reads CATQGQGSSGANVLTF. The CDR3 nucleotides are TGTGCCACCCAAGGACAGGGTAGTTCTGGGGCCAACGTCCTGACTTTC.

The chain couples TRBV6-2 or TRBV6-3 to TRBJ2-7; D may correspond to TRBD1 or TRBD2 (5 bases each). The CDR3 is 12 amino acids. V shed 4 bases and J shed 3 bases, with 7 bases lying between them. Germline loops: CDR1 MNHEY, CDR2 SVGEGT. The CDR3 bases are TGTGCCAGCAGTTTGGGACGCTACGAGCAGTACGTC. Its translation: CASSLGRYEQYV.

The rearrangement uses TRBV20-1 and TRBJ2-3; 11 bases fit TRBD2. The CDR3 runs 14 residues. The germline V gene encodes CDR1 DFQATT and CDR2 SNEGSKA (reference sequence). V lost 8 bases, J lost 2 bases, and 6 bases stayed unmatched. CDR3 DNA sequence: TGCAGTCTACCGGGACTAGCGGTCACAGATACGCAGTATTTT. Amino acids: CSLPGLAVTDTQYF.

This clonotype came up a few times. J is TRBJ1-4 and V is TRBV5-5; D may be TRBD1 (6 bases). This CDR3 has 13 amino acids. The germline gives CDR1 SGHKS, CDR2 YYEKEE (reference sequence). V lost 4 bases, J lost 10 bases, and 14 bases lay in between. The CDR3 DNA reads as TGTGCCAGCAGCCCCCCGGGGGCCGGAAAACTGTTTTTT. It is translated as CASSPPGAGKLFF.

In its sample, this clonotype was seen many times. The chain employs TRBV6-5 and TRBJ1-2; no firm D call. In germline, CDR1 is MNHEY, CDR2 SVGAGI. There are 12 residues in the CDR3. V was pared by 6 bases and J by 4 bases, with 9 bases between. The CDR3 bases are TGTGCCAGCAGCCAGACAAGCTATGGCTACACCTTC. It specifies CASSQTSYGYTF.

The CDR3 is CASSPRLGSSYNEQFF. The CDR3 DNA is TGTGCCAGCAGTCCCAGACTGGGAAGCTCCTACAATGAGCAGTTCTTC. J is TRBJ2-1 and V is TRBV7-2, with D uncertain. The ends were cut back, 6 bases at V and 0 bases at J, with 15 bases in the middle. The CDR3 is 16 amino acids. Germline CDR1 is SGHTA and CDR2 is FQGNSA.